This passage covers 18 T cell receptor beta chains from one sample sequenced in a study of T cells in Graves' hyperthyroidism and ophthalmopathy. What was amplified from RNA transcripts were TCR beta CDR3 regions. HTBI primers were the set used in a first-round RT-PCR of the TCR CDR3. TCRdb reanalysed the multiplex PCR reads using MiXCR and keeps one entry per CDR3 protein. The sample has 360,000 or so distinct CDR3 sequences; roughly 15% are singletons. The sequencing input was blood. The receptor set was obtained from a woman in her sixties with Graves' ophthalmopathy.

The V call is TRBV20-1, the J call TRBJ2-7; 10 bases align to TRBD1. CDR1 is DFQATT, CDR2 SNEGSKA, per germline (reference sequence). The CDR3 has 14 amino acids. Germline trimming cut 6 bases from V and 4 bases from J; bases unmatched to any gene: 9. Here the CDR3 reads CSAPLTGGVYEQYF. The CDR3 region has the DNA TGCAGTGCGCCTTTGACAGGGGGCGTTTACGAGCAGTACTTC.

The CDR3 spells CASSLAIAEYETQYF. The CDR3 bases are TGTGCCAGCAGCTTGGCCATAGCGGAGTATGAGACCCAGTACTTC. This rearrangement joins TRBV5-5 to TRBJ2-5, with D tentatively TRBD2 (6 bases). V was clipped by 0 bases and J by 5 bases, with 14 bases between them. CDR3 size: 15 residues. Germline assignment: CDR1 SGHKS and CDR2 YYEKEE (reference sequence).

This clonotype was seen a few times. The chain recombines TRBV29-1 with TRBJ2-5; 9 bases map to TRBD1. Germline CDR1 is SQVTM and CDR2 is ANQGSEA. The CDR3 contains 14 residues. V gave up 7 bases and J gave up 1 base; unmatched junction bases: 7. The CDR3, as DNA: TGCAGCGGCCGGGACAGGGCTTCCCAAGAGACCCAGTACTTC. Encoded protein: CSGRDRASQETQYF.

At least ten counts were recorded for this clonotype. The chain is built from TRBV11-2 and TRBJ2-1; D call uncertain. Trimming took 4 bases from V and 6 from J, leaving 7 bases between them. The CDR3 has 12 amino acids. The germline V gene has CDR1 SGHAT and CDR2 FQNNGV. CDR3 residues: CASSSQPNEQFF. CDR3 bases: TGTGCCAGCAGCTCTCAGCCCAATGAGCAGTTCTTC.

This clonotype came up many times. The CDR3 DNA reads as TGTGCCAGCAGCTTAATCTTACAGACACGAGAGACCCAGTACTTC. This codes for CASSLILQTRETQYF. V usage is TRBV11-2 and J usage is TRBJ2-5; no firm D call. V lost 2 bases to trimming and J lost 4 bases, with 14 bases between them. The CDR3 loop spans 15 amino acids. The V gene's germline CDR1 is SGHAT and CDR2 FQNNGV.

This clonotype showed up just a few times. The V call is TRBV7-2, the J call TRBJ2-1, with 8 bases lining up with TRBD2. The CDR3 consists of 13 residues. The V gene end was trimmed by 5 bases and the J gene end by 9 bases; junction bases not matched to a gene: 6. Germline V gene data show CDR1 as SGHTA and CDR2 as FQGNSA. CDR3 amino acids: CASSTGTRGEQFF. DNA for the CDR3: TGTGCCAGCAGCACCGGGACTAGAGGTGAGCAGTTCTTC.

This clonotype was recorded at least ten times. The CDR3 spells CAWRTEDTQYF. The CDR3 region has the DNA TGTGCCTGGAGAACGGAAGATACGCAGTATTTT. The rearrangement links TRBV30 to TRBJ2-3; D is ambiguous. This CDR3 comprises 11 residues. Trimming took off 3 bases at V and 5 bases at J, with 6 bases between the two ends. CDR1 is GTSNPN and CDR2 is SVGIG in the germline V gene (reference sequence).

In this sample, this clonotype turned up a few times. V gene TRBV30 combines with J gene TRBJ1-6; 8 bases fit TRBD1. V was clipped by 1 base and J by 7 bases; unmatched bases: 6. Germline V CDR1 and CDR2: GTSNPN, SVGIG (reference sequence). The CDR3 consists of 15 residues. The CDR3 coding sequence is TGTGCCTGGAGTGCTTTCAGGGGGCTGAATTCACCCCTCCACTTT. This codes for CAWSAFRGLNSPLHF. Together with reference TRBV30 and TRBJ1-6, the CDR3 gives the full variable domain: SQTIHQWPATLVQPVGSPLSLECTVEGTSNPNLYWYRQAAGRGLQLLFYSVGIGQISSEVPQNLSASRPQDRQFILSSKKLLLSDSGFYLCAWSAFRGLNSPLHFGNGTRLTVT.

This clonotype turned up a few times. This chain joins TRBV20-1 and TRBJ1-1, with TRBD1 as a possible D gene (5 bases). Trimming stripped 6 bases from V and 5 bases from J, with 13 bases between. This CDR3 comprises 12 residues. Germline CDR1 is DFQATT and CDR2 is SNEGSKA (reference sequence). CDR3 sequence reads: CSADRGKTEAFF. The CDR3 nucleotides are TGCAGTGCCGACCGGGGGAAGACTGAAGCTTTCTTT.

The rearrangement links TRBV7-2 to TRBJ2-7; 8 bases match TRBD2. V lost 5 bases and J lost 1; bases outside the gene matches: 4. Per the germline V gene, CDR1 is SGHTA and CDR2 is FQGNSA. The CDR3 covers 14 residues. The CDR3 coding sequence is TGTGCCAGCAGCAAGACTAGCGAGTCCTACGAGCAGTACTTC. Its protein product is CASSKTSESYEQYF.

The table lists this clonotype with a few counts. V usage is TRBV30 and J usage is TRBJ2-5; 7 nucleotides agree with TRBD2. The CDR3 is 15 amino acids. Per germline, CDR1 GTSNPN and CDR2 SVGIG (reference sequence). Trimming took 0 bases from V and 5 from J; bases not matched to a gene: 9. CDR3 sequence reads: CAWSVLVGGPETQYF. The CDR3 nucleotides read TGTGCCTGGAGTGTACTTGTGGGAGGGCCTGAGACCCAGTACTTC.

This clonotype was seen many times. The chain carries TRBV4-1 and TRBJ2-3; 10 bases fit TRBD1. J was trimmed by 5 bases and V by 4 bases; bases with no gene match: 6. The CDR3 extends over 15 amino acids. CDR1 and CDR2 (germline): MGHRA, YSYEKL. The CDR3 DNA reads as TGCGCCAGCAGCCCCGACAGGGGGCAAGGAGATACGCAGTATTTT. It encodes CASSPDRGQGDTQYF.

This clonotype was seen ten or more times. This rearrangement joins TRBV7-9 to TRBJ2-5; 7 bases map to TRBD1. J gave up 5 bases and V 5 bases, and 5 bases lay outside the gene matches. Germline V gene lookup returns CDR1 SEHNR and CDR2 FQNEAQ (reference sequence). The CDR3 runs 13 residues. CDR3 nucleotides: TGTGCCAGCAGCACAGGGGCGGGTGAGACCCAGTACTTC. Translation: CASSTGAGETQYF. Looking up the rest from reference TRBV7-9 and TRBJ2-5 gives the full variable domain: DTGVSQNPRHKITKRGQNVTFRCDPISEHNRLYWYRQTLGQGPEFLTYFQNEAQLEKSRLLSDRFSAERPKGSFSTLEIQRTEQGDSAMYLCASSTGAGETQYFGPGTRLLVL.

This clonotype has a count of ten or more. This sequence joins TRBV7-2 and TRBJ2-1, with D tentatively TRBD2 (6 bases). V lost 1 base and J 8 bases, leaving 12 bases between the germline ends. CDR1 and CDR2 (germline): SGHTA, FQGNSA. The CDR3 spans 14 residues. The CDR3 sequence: CASSLVEGGYEQFF. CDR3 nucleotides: TGTGCCAGCAGCTTAGTGGAGGGTGGGTATGAGCAGTTCTTC.

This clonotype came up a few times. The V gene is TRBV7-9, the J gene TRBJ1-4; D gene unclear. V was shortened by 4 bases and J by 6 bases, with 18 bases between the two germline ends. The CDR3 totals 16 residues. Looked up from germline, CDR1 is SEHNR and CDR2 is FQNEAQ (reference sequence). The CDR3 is CASSSLPGARDEKLFF. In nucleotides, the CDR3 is TGTGCCAGCAGCTCCCTACCGGGAGCAAGAGATGAAAAACTGTTTTTT. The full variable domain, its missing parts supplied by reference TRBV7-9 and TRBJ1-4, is DTGVSQNPRHKITKRGQNVTFRCDPISEHNRLYWYRQTLGQGPEFLTYFQNEAQLEKSRLLSDRFSAERPKGSFSTLEIQRTEQGDSAMYLCASSSLPGARDEKLFFGSGTQLSVL.

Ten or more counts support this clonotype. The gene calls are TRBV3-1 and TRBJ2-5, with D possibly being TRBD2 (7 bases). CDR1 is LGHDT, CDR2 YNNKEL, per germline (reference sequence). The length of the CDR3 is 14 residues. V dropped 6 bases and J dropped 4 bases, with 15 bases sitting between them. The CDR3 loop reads CASRARGAGETQYF. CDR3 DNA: TGTGCCAGCAGAGCCCGGGGGGCCGGAGAGACCCAGTACTTC.

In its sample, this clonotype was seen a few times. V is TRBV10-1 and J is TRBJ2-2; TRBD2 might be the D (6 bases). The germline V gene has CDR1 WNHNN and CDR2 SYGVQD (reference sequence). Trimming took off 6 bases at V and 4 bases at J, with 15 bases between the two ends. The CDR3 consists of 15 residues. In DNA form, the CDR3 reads TGCGCCAGCAGCCTTGGAGGGGCTAGCACCGGGGAGCTGTTTTTT. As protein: CASSLGGASTGELFF.

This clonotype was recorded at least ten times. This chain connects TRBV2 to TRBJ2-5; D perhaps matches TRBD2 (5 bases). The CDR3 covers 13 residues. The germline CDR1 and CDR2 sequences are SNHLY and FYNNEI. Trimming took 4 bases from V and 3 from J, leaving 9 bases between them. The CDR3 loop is CASSVSAEETQYF. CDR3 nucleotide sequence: TGTGCCAGCAGTGTTAGCGCAGAAGAGACCCAGTACTTC.